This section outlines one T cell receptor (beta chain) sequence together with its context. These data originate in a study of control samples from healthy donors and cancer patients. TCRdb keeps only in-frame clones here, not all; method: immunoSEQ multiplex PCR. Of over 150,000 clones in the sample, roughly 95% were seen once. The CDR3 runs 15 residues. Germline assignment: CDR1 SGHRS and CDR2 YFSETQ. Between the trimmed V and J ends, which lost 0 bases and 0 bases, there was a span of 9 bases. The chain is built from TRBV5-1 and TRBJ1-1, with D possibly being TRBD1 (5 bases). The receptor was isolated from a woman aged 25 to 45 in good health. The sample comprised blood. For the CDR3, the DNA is TGCGCCAGCAGCTTGGGGGAGGGGATGAACACTGAAGCTTTCTTT. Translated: CASSLGEGMNTEAFF.